These 27 T cell receptor beta chains share one sample of origin, sequenced in a study of T cell repertoires in cytomegalovirus infection. These receptors' antigens are unknown. TCRdb reprocessed the reads with MiXCR, giving one entry per CDR3 protein. Here the sample spans some 940,000 distinct CDR3 sequences, around 30% being singletons. The sequencing used cultured CD8+ T cells from PBMCs, collected from culture after CMV antigen stimulation. The receptor source for this set is a human donor in good health (CMV status not recorded). Some clones in this sample may be carry-over from other donors' samples.

V is TRBV10-1 and J is TRBJ2-7, with D unclear. V was cut by 2 bases and J by 9 bases, with 14 bases left in between. Per germline, CDR1 WNHNN and CDR2 SYGVQD (reference sequence). The CDR3 consists of 13 residues. The CDR3 DNA reads TGCGCCAGCAGTGAGATGGACGGAGTGGGGCAGTACTTC. This codes for CASSEMDGVGQYF.

V is TRBV6-2 or TRBV6-3 and J is TRBJ2-5; maybe TRBD2 (7 bases). Looked up from germline, CDR1 is MNHEY and CDR2 is SVGEGT. V was cut by 7 bases and J by 4 bases, with 13 bases left in between. The CDR3 contains 13 residues. The CDR3 bases are TGTGCCAGCACCCTAAGGGGGGGAGAGACCCAGTACTTC. Its protein product is CASTLRGGETQYF.

Many counts were recorded for this clonotype. The chain employs TRBV7-2 and TRBJ2-4; TRBD1 matches 8 bases. The CDR3 is 15 residues long. Germline CDR1 is SGHTA and CDR2 is FQGNSA. With 5 bases clipped from V and 2 bases from J, the junction kept 5 bases outside the gene matches. The CDR3 here is CASSHRGDSKNIQYF. In DNA form, the CDR3 reads TGTGCCAGCAGCCACAGGGGGGACTCCAAAAACATTCAGTACTTC.

V usage is TRBV19 and J usage is TRBJ1-6, with unresolved D. From germline, CDR1 is LNHDA and CDR2 SQIVND (reference sequence). V lost 3 bases and J 7 bases, leaving 7 bases between the germline ends. CDR3 length: 13 residues. CDR3 nucleotide sequence: TGTGCCAGTAGTATGGCCCCAAATTCACCCCTCCACTTT. This codes for CASSMAPNSPLHF.

This clonotype came up many times. CDR3 in DNA: TGTGCCAGCAGCTTAGCTCCAGGGGACGAGCAGTACTTC. Protein product: CASSLAPGDEQYF. The chain couples TRBV7-2 to TRBJ2-7; a weak D match, TRBD1 (6 bases). Per the germline V gene, CDR1 is SGHTA and CDR2 is FQGNSA. The CDR3 spans 13 residues. V gave up 0 bases and J gave up 5 bases, with 8 bases separating them.

CDR3 amino acids: CASSPRGVDTQYF. CDR3 DNA sequence: TGTGCCAGCAGTCCCCGAGGAGTAGATACGCAGTATTTT. The chain carries TRBV27 and TRBJ2-3; D is unclear. CDR3 length equals 13 residues. Germline CDR1 MNHEY, CDR2 SMNVEV (reference sequence). V shed 5 bases and J shed 5 bases, with 11 bases lying between them.

V gene TRBV7-8 combines with J gene TRBJ1-3; possible D gene TRBD1, 5 bases. CDR1 is SGHVS, CDR2 FQNEAQ, per germline. The CDR3 has 17 residues. V was pared by 0 bases and J by 0 bases, with 12 bases between. CDR3 bases: TGTGCCAGCAGCTTAGCTCAGGGTGCGATCTCTGGAAACACCATATATTTT. As protein: CASSLAQGAISGNTIYF.

This clonotype was observed a few times. This chain uses TRBV5-4 with TRBJ2-2, with TRBD1 matching 7 bases. Germline V gene sequence: CDR1 SGHNT, CDR2 YYREEE (reference sequence). CDR3 length: 15 residues. V shed 0 bases, J shed 6 bases, and the junction held 5 bases outside the gene matches. As DNA, the CDR3 is TGTGCCAGCAGCTTGGAGTCAGGGGGATCCGGGGAGCTGTTTTTT. Its protein is CASSLESGGSGELFF.

The chain is built from TRBV27 and TRBJ2-3; D is perhaps TRBD1 (5 bases). Germline V gene lookup returns CDR1 MNHEY and CDR2 SMNVEV (reference sequence). Between the trimmed V and J ends, which lost 10 bases and 2 bases, there was a span of 13 bases. The CDR3 contains 13 residues. The CDR3 region is CATRQLITDTQYF. The DNA of the CDR3 is TGTGCCACACGACAGCTTATCACAGATACGCAGTATTTT.

The J gene is TRBJ2-5, the V gene TRBV24-1; the D gene could be TRBD1 or TRBD2 (5 bases each). The germline V and J ends were trimmed by 5 bases and 5 bases, with 11 bases remaining between them. CDR1 KGHDR and CDR2 SFDVKD come from the germline V gene. The CDR3 spans 13 residues. In DNA, the CDR3 is TGTGCCACCAGTGCCCGGTGGGGGGAGACCCAGTACTTC. Its translation is CATSARWGETQYF.

CDR3 loop: CASSWGDRGTGELFF. CDR3 nucleotides: TGTGCCAGCAGCTGGGGGGACAGGGGAACCGGGGAGCTGTTTTTT. The chain couples TRBV5-5 to TRBJ2-2, with 10 bases identical to TRBD1. Germline trimming cut 3 bases from V and 5 bases from J; bases unmatched to any gene: 4. The CDR3 extends over 15 amino acids. CDR1 is SGHKS, CDR2 YYEKEE, per germline (reference sequence).

The chain employs TRBV9 and TRBJ2-3; 9 nucleotides align to TRBD2. The V gene's germline CDR1 is SGDLS and CDR2 YYNGEE. The V segment lost 5 bases and the J segment 6 bases; nucleotides outside the gene matches: 10. The CDR3 has 15 amino acids. The CDR3 reads CASSAGLASIDTQYF. DNA for the CDR3: TGTGCCAGCAGTGCGGGACTAGCATCTATCGATACGCAGTATTTT.

As concerns this clonotype: A read error may account for a junction end that differs from germline. The chain recombines TRBV11-2 with TRBJ2-5; TRBD2 agrees at 12 bases. The length of the CDR3 is 17 residues. Germline V gene lookup returns CDR1 SGHAT and CDR2 FQNNGV. In DNA form, the CDR3 reads TGTACCAGCAGCTTAGGCCGACTAGCGGGGGATTGGGAGACCCAGTACTTC. Translation gives CTSSLGRLAGDWETQYF.

This chain connects TRBV20-1 to TRBJ1-1; D gene ambiguous. The CDR3 totals 15 residues. The germline CDR1 and CDR2 sequences are DFQATT and SNEGSKA (reference sequence). V was shortened by 4 bases and J by 4 bases, with 19 bases between the two germline ends. The CDR3 sequence is CSATSWRRTSTEAFF. CDR3 in DNA: TGCAGTGCTACCTCGTGGCGGCGGACGAGCACTGAAGCTTTCTTT.

The chain carries TRBV4-2 and TRBJ2-2; 9 bases align to TRBD2. Germline V gene sequence: CDR1 LGHNA, CDR2 YNFKEQ. CDR3 length: 16 amino acids. V lost 4 bases to trimming and J lost 4 bases; unmatched junction nucleotides: 7. The DNA of the CDR3 is TGTGCCAGCAGCCCGAGGGATAGCGGGGGCACCGGGGAGCTGTTTTTT. Its translation: CASSPRDSGGTGELFF.

This clonotype has a count of ten or more. The chain links TRBV7-2 to TRBJ2-7; TRBD1 is a possible D gene (5 bases). Per the germline V gene, CDR1 is SGHTA and CDR2 is FQGNSA. The CDR3 spans 14 residues. Trimming took 5 bases from V and 9 from J, leaving 20 bases between them. The CDR3 DNA reads as TGTGCCAGCAGCCCCCGCTTAGCTTGGGGCGGGCAGTACTTC. Amino acid sequence: CASSPRLAWGGQYF.

This clonotype was counted at least ten times. The chain links TRBV7-6 to TRBJ2-7; 8 bases map to TRBD2. CDR1 SGHVS and CDR2 FNYEAQ come from the germline V gene. The CDR3 spans 15 residues. V lost 5 bases and J lost 3; bases outside the gene matches: 9. The CDR3 DNA reads as TGTGCCAGCAGCCCAGAAGCGGGGGCCGTCTACGAGCAGTACTTC. Residues: CASSPEAGAVYEQYF. The full variable domain, in which reference TRBV7-6 and TRBJ2-7 provide the parts outside the CDR3, is GAGVSQSPRYKVTKRGQDVALRCDPISGHVSLYWYRQALGQGPEFLTYFNYEAQQDKSGLPNDRFSAERPEGSISTLTIQRTEQRDSAMYRCASSPEAGAVYEQYFGPGTRLTVT.

This clonotype was counted a few times. The rearrangement links TRBV19 to TRBJ1-1; D ambiguous. Trimming removed 4 bases from V and 7 bases from J, with 7 bases in between. This CDR3 contains 11 residues. Germline loops: CDR1 LNHDA, CDR2 SQIVND (reference sequence). In DNA, the CDR3 is TGTGCCAGTAGTACCGGGAGTGAAGCTTTCTTT. This gives the protein CASSTGSEAFF.

In its sample, this clonotype was seen a few times. The chain links TRBV6-6 to TRBJ2-1; a possible D gene is TRBD2 (7 bases). Trimming removed 10 bases from V and 10 bases from J, with 17 bases in between. CDR1 is MNHNY, CDR2 SVGAGI, per germline (reference sequence). CDR3 size: 12 residues. Here the CDR3 reads CATVGGLWEQFF. CDR3 nucleotide sequence: TGTGCCACAGTGGGGGGGCTATGGGAGCAGTTCTTC.

This rearrangement joins TRBV6-4 to TRBJ2-3; D is possibly TRBD1 or TRBD2 (5 bases each). The CDR3 is 13 amino acids. V lost 6 bases, J lost 2 bases, and 9 bases lay in between. CDR1 and CDR2 from the germline V gene are MRHNA and SNTAGT. CDR3 bases: TGTGCCAGCAGACCAGGGACCACAGATACGCAGTATTTT. Protein sequence: CASRPGTTDTQYF.

This rearrangement joins TRBV29-1 to TRBJ1-2, with a tentative D call TRBD1 (5 bases). V was cut by 7 bases and J by 4 bases, with 16 bases left in between. Per the germline V gene, CDR1 is SQVTM and CDR2 is ANQGSEA. This CDR3 is built from 13 residues. The CDR3: CSGGSSDIYGYTF. As DNA, the CDR3 is TGCAGCGGGGGCAGTTCGGACATCTATGGCTACACCTTC.

This clonotype was counted only a few times. The J gene is TRBJ2-7, the V gene TRBV6-5; TRBD1 aligns across 9 bases. There are 17 residues in the CDR3. In germline, CDR1 is MNHEY, CDR2 SVGAGI. The V gene end was trimmed by 0 bases and the J gene end by 0 bases; junction bases not matched to a gene: 6. The CDR3 DNA reads TGTGCCAGCAGTTACTCGACGGGACAGGGAAGCTCCTACGAGCAGTACTTC. The encoded protein is CASSYSTGQGSSYEQYF.

The chain carries TRBV19 and TRBJ2-5, with 8 bases aligning to TRBD2. CDR3 length: 15 residues. V trimming: 3 bases; J trimming: 2 bases; junction bases outside the gene matches: 5. The germline gives CDR1 LNHDA, CDR2 SQIVND (reference sequence). CDR3 bases: TGTGCCAGTAGTATTACTAGCGGAACACAAGAGACCCAGTACTTC. This codes for CASSITSGTQETQYF.

The V gene is TRBV20-1, the J gene TRBJ2-7; 8 positions match TRBD1. The J segment lost 3 bases and the V segment lost 2 bases, leaving 3 bases of the junction unmatched. Germline CDR1 DFQATT, CDR2 SNEGSKA (reference sequence). This CDR3 has 13 residues. In DNA form, the CDR3 reads TGCAGTGCTAGAAAACAGGGGGTCTACGAGCAGTACGTC. Translated: CSARKQGVYEQYV.

This sequence joins TRBV24-1 and TRBJ1-1; no firm D call. CDR1 and CDR2 from the germline V gene are KGHDR and SFDVKD. V shed 4 bases and J shed 8 bases, with 4 bases lying between them. This CDR3 spans 10 amino acids. The CDR3 is CATSDREAFF. CDR3 nucleotide sequence: TGTGCCACCAGTGACAGAGAAGCTTTCTTT.

In its sample, this clonotype was seen a few times. The V and J genes are TRBV5-6 and TRBJ2-1; 8 nucleotides agree with TRBD2. Germline V gives CDR1 SGHDT, CDR2 YYEEEE. Losses at the gene ends were 2 bases for V and 9 bases for J; bases not matched to a gene: 7. The CDR3 covers 14 residues. The CDR3 DNA sequence: TGTGCCAGCAGCTTCGGCGGGGGGATCGGTGAGCAGTTCTTC. Translation gives CASSFGGGIGEQFF.

The V and J genes are TRBV5-5 and TRBJ2-7; perhaps TRBD2 as D (5 bases). CDR3 length equals 15 residues. Germline V gene lookup returns CDR1 SGHKS and CDR2 YYEKEE (reference sequence). The V and J ends lost 1 base and 0 bases respectively, with 11 bases between them. CDR3 protein: CASSLSGLLSYEQYF. CDR3 bases: TGTGCCAGCAGCTTGTCGGGGTTACTCTCCTACGAGCAGTACTTC.